This TCR beta chain emerged from a study of cytomegalovirus exposure and HLA in healthy donors (dated by TCRdb to 2016 to 2017). In the study overall: An earlier analysis of approximately 640 of the donors reported 250 to 350 Gb of sequence data and roughly 110 million unique TCR beta sequences from about 180 million T cells. To predict cytomegalovirus infection status, the study combined high-throughput TCR immunosequencing, statistical association of individual TCRs with disease status, and machine learning. Every discovery cohort repertoire had been produced on one sequencing platform. To study patterns of TCR occurrence, a later analysis re-analyzed previously published TCR beta repertoires from 666 donors and added high-resolution HLA genotyping. In a later genetic analysis, genome-wide SNP genotypes for about 60% of the 666 donors were used, and that subset was treated as a discovery cohort. About five DR-DQ haplotypes were handled as single units for association and clustering, since linkage in the cohort was strong. Among almost 400 genotyped donors of the cohort, an average of roughly 240,000 unique TCR beta nucleotide sequences were sequenced per donor, roughly 18% of them non-productive. Among the roughly 400 genotyped donors, approximately 81% belonged to the genetic ancestry cluster associated with self-reported Caucasian donors. Besides the first cohort of roughly 640 subjects, a separate validation cohort made up of roughly 120 different subjects was used. The T cell repertoires of 670 or so subjects were profiled by immunosequencing and related to cytomegalovirus serostatus. Donor age, sex, ethnicity and CMV serostatus were compiled together with the repertoire data. The number of typed donors differed by locus: 629-630 for A, B, C, DRB1 and DQB1; 522 for DQA1; roughly 600 for DPA1; and 400 to 480 for DPB1. An earlier analysis of fewer than 750 of the donors used high-throughput TCR beta sequencing to judge whether each TCR beta V gene segment behaved as functional or pseudogenic. The later analysis used no new phenotypic data to find candidate immune exposures, relying instead on TCR beta sequences and their occurrence across donors. Both class I and class II loci were covered by HLA typing, at four-digit resolution. Roughly 300 gigabases of sequencing data and approximately 92 million unique TCR sequences made up an early release that covered approximately 620 HLA-typed donors. The aim of the study was to test whether cataloging public T cell receptors could identify signatures of past pathogen exposure.

The cohort comprised 710 or so healthy bone marrow donors. Cohort members were all nominally healthy when sampled, although unrecorded immune exposures were likely present. The donor tested CMV seronegative and was one of the 352 seronegative cohort members. Each donor provided a peripheral blood sample, and peripheral blood mononuclear cells were used for TCR beta sequencing. Genomic DNA extraction from the blood cell samples was performed with the Qiagen DNeasy Blood Extraction Kit. Library prep was done by the immunoSEQ multiplex PCR assay. The multiplex PCR relied on a mix of 60 forward primers for TCR Vbeta segments and 13 reverse primers for TCR Jbeta segments. Amplification of the CDR3 region of rearranged TCR beta genes was performed with a multiplex PCR assay on genomic DNA. On the Illumina HiSeq System, the amplified TCR beta libraries were sequenced as 87-base-pair reads. The original pipeline was this. In a later analysis, tens of millions of unique TCR beta chains were counted across the approximately 640 repertoires, and roughly 11 million of these chains were shared by at least two donors. Raw reads were error-corrected and collapsed into unique sequences by a nearest-neighbor algorithm in which closely related sequences were merged to remove PCR and sequencing errors. CDR3 sequences were aligned to IMGT reference sequences to assign V, D and J gene segments. Each retained sequence needed at least a six-nucleotide match to both a V gene segment and a J gene segment. Rearrangements were called productive when the CDR3 lacked stop codons and stayed in frame with V and J; all others were non-productive. CDR3 was defined by IMGT convention, running from the second conserved V-encoded cysteine to the conserved J-encoded phenylalanine. The earlier analysis of around 640 of the donors excluded sequences that lacked an unambiguous match to a single V gene segment. An earlier analysis of 550 to 650 of the donors classified V segments as functional when productive rearrangements were above 56.7% and as segregating when the standard deviation between donors was above 5%. A statistical classification framework was built for diagnosing cytomegalovirus status from the catalog of TCR beta chain sequences. V and J gene assignment, in a later analysis, came from comparing TCR nucleotide sequences with IMGT/GENE-DB human TR gene sequences. The TCRdist pipeline was used in a later analysis to assign CDR3 sequences and most-parsimonious VDJ recombination scenarios. In a later analysis, each TCR beta chain was defined by its CDR3 amino acid sequence together with its V-gene family, and reads without a unique V-gene family were excluded. A later analysis removed 550 to 650 highly shared, low-generation-probability nucleotide sequences to deal with suspected cross-contamination and a sequencing artifact. A later analysis calculated a clonal expansion index for each public chain from normalized within-repertoire ranks of inferred template counts. Generation probabilities in a later analysis came from a VDJ recombination model fitted to out-of-frame rearrangements, and those results were checked against IGoR. A later analysis scored TCR-TCR, TCR-HLA and TCR-CMV co-occurrence with hypergeometric tests, applying a repertoire-size bias correction to TCR pairs. False discovery rates were estimated in a later analysis by permuting HLA or CMV assignments 20 times. In a later analysis, co-occurring TCRs were grouped with DBSCAN, and TCRdist sequence similarity was added when clustering was performed within HLA-allele-positive subsets. For co-occurrence clustering, repertoires with fewer than 30,000 or more than 120,000 public chains were excluded, along with roughly 5 repertoires with anomalous nucleotide sharing. TCRdb limited this immuneACCESS table to in-frame rearrangements with V and J called. A share of clones is missing; checked studies link under half to unresolved V genes, and the rest is unexplained. That table furnishes V, J and clone size, whereas the DNA furnished D and trimming. This sample gives under 150,000 clones in total; around 84% of them show up just once. Jointly, the top ten make up 2% to 2.5% of the sample.

Relative to germline, V is 5 bases shorter and J is 3 bases shorter, with 13 bases between their ends. Reading the germline V gene gives CDR1 MNHEY and CDR2 SVGAGI. Including the terminal cysteine and phenylalanine, the CDR3 comprises 15 residues. The read is trimmed to its CDR3 DNA, 45 bases read in frame from base 1. As to this clone: What antigen it recognizes has not been identified. The sample holds no much larger clone one base away, and base qualities are not on file.

Paper-wide results and their limitations: According to a later analysis, parvovirus B19, influenza, CMV and Epstein-Barr virus appeared linked to several top co-occurrence clusters. A later analysis found that TCR association rates varied across HLA loci, with DRB1 alleles showing the most associated TCRs and HLA-C alleles the fewest. A group of highly shared sequence variants was considered likely to be a technical artifact of the sequencing pipeline. An earlier analysis of 450 to 750 of the donors showed that most TCR beta V segments appeared in productive rearrangements either about 90% or about 30% of the time, which broadly matched IMGT annotations. Because HLA typing was unavailable for some donors at each locus, only the typed subset was used in association tests. A further reported finding was that TCR beta sequences accurately predicted the HLA-A and HLA-B alleles for most subjects in the first cohort. In a later genetic analysis, a missense DCLRE1C variant was associated with V-gene and J-gene trimming of TCR beta chains, and the association was replicated in an independent cohort. In a later analysis, HLA-associated TCR beta chains showed more clonal expansion and lower generation probabilities than non-associated chains that were equally common. A total of roughly 160 TCR beta chains were listed by the study as associated with cytomegalovirus. This cohort had only TCR beta chains sequenced, and the lack of alpha or paired-chain data limited which features could be detected. While some public TCRs were present in many individuals, most TCR sequences turned up only very rarely across donors. Most CMV-associated TCR beta chains appeared to be HLA-restricted in a later analysis, and the HLA associations seemed to be driven largely by CMV exposure. Immune exposure information for the cohort was limited to CMV serostatus. Because the 87-base-pair reads could not distinguish some IMGT-functional V segments, including TRBV6-2 and TRBV6-3, those segments were excluded. A later genetic analysis reported fewer N-insertions in productive TCRs among donors in an Asian-associated ancestry cluster than the approximately 700-donor mean. Linkage disequilibrium might explain the correlated functional status among segregating V segments, but an unknown experimental factor could not be excluded. The presence/absence analyses assumed that sequencing depth was roughly uniform across donors, and that assumption may not be true. A later analysis associated some 17,000 TCR beta sequences with specific HLA alleles at a false discovery rate of 0.05. Seventeen rarely observed V segments, including chromosome 9 orphons, were excluded from the earlier analysis of approximately 600 of the donors because counts were too low. A few of the identified cytomegalovirus-associated TCR beta chains were confirmed in vitro to be specific for cytomegalovirus antigens. When HLA alleles, especially DR and DQ, strongly co-occurred, TCR associations were difficult to assign to individual alleles. According to the authors, the approach could potentially be generalized to other disease states and immunological phenotypes. In both the original and validation cohorts, the classifier was reported to diagnose cytomegalovirus status with high specificity and sensitivity.

The receptor chain draws on TRBV6-5 and TRBJ1-4; the D gene assignment is ambiguous. This sequence was found in a man in his forties or fifties in good health and CMV-seronegative. Sequenced: PBMCs. The CDR3 sequence is CASSPGGMANEKLFF. The DNA sequence is as follows: TGTGCCAGCAGTCCCGGAGGGATGGCTAATGAAAAACTGTTTTTT.